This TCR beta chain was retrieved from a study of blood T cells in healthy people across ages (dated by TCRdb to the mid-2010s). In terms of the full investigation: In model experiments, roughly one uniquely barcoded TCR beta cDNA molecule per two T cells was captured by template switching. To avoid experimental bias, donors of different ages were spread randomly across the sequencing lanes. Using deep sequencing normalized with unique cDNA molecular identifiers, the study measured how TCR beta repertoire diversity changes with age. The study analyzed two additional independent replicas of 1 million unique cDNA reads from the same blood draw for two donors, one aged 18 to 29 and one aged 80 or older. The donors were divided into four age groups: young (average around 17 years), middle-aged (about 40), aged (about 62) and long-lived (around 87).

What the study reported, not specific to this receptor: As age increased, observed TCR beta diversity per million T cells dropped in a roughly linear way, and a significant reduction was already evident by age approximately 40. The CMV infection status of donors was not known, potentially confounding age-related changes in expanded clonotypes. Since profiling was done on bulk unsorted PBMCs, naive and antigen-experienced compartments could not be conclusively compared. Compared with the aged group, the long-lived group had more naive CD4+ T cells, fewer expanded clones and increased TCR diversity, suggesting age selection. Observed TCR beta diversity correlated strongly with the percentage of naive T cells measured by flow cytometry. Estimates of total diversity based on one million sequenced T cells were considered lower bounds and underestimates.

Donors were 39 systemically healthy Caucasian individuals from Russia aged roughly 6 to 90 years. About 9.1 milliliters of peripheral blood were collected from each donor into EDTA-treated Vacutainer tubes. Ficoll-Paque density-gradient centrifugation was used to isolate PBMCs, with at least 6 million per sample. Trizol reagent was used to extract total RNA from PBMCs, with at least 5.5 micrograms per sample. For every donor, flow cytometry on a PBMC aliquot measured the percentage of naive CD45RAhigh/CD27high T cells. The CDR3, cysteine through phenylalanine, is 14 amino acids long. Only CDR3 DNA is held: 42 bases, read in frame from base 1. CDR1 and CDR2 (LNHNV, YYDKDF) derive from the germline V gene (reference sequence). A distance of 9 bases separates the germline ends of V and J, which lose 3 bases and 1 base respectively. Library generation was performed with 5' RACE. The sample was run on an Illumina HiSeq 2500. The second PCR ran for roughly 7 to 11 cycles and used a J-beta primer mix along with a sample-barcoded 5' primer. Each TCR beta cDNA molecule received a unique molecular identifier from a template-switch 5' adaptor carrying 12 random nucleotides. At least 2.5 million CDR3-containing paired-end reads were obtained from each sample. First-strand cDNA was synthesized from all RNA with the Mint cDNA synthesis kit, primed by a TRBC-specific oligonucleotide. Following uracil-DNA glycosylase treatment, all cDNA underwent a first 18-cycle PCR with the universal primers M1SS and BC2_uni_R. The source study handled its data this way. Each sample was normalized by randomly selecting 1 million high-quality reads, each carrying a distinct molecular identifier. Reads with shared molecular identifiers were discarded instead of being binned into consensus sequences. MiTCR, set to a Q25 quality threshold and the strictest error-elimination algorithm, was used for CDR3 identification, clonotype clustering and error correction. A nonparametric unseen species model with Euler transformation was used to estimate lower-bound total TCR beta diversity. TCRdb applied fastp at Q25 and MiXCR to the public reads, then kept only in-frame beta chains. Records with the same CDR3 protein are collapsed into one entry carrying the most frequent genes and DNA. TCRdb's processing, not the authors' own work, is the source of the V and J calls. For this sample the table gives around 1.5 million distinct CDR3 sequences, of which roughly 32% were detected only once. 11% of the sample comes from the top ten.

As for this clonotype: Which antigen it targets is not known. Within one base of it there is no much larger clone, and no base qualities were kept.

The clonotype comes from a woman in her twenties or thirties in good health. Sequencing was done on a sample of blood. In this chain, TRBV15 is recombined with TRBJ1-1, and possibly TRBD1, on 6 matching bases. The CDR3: CATSSGQKNTEAFF. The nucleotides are TGTGCCACCAGCAGCGGACAGAAGAACACTGAAGCTTTCTTT. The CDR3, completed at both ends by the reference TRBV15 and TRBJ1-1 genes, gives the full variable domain DAMVIQNPRYQVTQFGKPVTLSCSQTLNHNVMYWYQQKSSQAPKLLFHYYDKDFNNEADTPDNFQSRRPNTSFCFLDIRSPGLGDTAMYLCATSSGQKNTEAFFGQGTRLTVV.